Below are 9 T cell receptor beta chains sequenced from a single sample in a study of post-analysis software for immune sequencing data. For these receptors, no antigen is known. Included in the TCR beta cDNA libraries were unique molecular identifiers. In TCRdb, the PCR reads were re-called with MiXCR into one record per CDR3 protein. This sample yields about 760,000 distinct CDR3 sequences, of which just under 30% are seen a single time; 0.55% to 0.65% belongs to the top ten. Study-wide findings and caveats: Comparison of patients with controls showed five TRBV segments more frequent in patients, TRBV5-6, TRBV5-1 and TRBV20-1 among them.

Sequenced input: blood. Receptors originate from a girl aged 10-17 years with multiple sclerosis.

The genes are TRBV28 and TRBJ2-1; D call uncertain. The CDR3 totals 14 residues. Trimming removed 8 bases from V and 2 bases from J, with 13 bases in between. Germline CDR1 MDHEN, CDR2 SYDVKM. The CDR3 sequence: CASPPGRTYNEQFF. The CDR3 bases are TGTGCCAGCCCCCCTGGACGGACCTACAATGAGCAGTTCTTC.

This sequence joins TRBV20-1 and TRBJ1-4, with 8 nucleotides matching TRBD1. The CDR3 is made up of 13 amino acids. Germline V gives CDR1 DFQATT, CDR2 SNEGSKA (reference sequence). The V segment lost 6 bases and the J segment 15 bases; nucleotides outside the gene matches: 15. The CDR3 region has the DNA TGCAGTGCCAGGGGGACAGGAGACAAGAGGGTGTTTTTT. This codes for CSARGTGDKRVFF.

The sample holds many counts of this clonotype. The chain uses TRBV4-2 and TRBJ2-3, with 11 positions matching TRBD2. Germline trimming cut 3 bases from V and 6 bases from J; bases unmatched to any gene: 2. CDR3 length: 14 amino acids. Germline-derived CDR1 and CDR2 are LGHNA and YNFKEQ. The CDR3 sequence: CASSHLAGGDTQYF. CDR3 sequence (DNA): TGTGCCAGCAGCCACCTAGCGGGGGGTGATACGCAGTATTTT.

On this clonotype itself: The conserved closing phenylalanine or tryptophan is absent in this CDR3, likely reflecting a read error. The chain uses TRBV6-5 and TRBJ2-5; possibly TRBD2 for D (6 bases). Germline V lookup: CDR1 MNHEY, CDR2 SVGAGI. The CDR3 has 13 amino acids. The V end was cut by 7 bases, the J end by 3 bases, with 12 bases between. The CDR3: CASTREPKETQYS. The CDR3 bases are TGTGCCAGCACCCGGGAGCCAAAAGAGACCCAGTACTCC.

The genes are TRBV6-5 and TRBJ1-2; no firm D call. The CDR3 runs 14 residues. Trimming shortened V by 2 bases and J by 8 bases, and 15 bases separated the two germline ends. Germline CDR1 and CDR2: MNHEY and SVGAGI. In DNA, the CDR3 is TGTGCCAGCAGTTACAAGATCGGCATCTGGGGCTACACCTTC. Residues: CASSYKIGIWGYTF.

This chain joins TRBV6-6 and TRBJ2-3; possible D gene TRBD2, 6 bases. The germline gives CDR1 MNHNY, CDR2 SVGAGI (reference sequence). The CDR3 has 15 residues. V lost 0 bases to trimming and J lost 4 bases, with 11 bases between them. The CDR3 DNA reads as TGTGCCAGCAGTTACTCTGGGGGGAGCGCAGATACGCAGTATTTT. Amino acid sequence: CASSYSGGSADTQYF.

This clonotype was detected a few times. CDR3 region: CASSSRTGSSYNEQFF. CDR3 sequence (DNA): TGTGCCAGCAGCTCAAGGACGGGGAGCTCCTACAATGAGCAGTTCTTC. J is TRBJ2-1 and V is TRBV7-8; TRBD2 might be the D (5 bases). Between the trimmed V and J ends, which lost 4 bases and 0 bases, there was a span of 13 bases. This CDR3 spans 16 amino acids. CDR1 and CDR2 from the germline V gene are SGHVS and FQNEAQ.

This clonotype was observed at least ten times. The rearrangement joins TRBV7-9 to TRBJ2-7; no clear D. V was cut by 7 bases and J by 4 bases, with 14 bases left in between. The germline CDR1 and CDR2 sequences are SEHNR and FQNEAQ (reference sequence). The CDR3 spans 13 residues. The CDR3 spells CASTSSLVYEQYF. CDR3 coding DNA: TGTGCCAGCACCTCCAGCCTCGTGTACGAGCAGTACTTC.

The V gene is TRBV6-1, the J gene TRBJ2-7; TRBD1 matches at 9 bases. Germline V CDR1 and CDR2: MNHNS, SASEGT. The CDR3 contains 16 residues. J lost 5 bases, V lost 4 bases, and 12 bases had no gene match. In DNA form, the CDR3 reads TGTGCCAGCAGTGGACCGGGACAGGGCTATTTCCACGAGCAGTACTTC. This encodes CASSGPGQGYFHEQYF.